What follows is one T cell receptor (beta chain) and its context. Authors' data handling: How many nucleated cells were present was estimated from reference gene primer amplification. The repertoire was sequenced with immunoSEQ multiplex PCR; TCRdb's copy has only in-frame clones and lacks some. The V and J calls and clone size were taken over from that table, and D and trimming were inferred from the DNA. The sample yields about 120,000 clones, approximately 90% seen once. The source of the sample is a study of blood T cell repertoires in COVID-19. Study overall: The United States, Italy and Spain provided the acute and convalescent COVID-19 samples. T cells, B-cell-depleted T cells, or PBMCs provided the cDNA or gDNA that served as material.

Trimming removed 1 base from V and 7 bases from J; junction bases left unmatched: 4. This CDR3 comprises 16 residues. CDR1 is LGHDT, CDR2 YNNKEL, per germline (reference sequence). The receptor's source is a man in his forties or fifties with acute or convalescent COVID-19. Specimen: peripheral blood. The chain has TRBV3-1 (or the pseudogene TRBV3-2) and TRBJ2-1, with TRBD2 matching over 13 bases. This chain's CDR3 is CASSQGGLAGLNEQFF. In DNA form, the CDR3 reads TGTGCCAGCAGCCAAGGGGGACTAGCGGGGTTAAATGAGCAGTTCTTC.